The clone carrying this TCR beta chain was counted many times. No antigen is known for it. The TCR beta CDR3 regions underwent amplification using RNA transcripts as the source. First-round RT-PCR of the TCR CDR3 relied on the HTBI primer set. TCRdb redid the calling of the multiplex PCR reads with MiXCR, one entry per CDR3 protein. The sample lists hundreds of thousands of distinct CDR3 sequences, over 15% occurring once. These data originate in a study of T cells in Graves' hyperthyroidism and ophthalmopathy. About the research overall: Peripheral blood collection took place at initial diagnosis, before any treatment.

The V gene lost 0 bases and the J gene lost 7 bases, with 11 bases spanning the gap. The CDR3 contains 14 residues. Germline V lookup: CDR1 SGDLS, CDR2 YYNGEE. Whole-study results and caveats: Most clonotypes expanded in the thyroid (above 0.001) were also present in blood.

Out of approximately 10 ml of fresh peripheral blood came the PBMCs. The specimen was blood. The TCR comes from a young woman with Graves' hyperthyroidism. This chain joins TRBV9 and TRBJ2-1; D remains unclear. CDR3 bases: TGTGCCAGCAGCGTAGCCCCGAACCAGAATGAGCAGTTCTTC. Translated: CASSVAPNQNEQFF.